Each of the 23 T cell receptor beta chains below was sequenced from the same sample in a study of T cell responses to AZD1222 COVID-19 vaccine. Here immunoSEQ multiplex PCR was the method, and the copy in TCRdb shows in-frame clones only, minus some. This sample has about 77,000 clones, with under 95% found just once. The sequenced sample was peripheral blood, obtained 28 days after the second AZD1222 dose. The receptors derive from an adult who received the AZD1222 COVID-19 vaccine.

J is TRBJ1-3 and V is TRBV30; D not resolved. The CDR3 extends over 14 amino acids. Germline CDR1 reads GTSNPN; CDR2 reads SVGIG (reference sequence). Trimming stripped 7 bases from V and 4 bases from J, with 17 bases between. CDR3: CASISPGSGNTIYF. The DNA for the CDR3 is TGTGCCTCCATCTCTCCGGGGTCCGGAAACACCATATATTTT.

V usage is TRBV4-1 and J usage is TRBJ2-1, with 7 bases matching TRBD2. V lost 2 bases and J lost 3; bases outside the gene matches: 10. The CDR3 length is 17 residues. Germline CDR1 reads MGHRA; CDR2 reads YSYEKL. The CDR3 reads CASSQRPGASGYNEQFF. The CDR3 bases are TGCGCCAGCAGCCAACGACCTGGGGCTAGCGGCTACAATGAGCAGTTCTTC.

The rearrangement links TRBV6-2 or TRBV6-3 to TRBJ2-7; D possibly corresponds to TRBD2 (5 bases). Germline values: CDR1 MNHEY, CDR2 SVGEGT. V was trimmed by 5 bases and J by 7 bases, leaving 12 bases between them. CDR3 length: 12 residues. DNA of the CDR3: TGTGCCAGCAGTCGGGGATGGAAAGAGCAGTACTTC. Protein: CASSRGWKEQYF.

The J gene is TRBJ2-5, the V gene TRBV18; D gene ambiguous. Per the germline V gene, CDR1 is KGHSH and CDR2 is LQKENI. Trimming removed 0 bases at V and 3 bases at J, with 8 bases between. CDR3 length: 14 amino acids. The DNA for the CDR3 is TGTGCCAGCTCACCACCGGAATCTAAAGAGACCCAGTACTTC. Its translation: CASSPPESKETQYF.

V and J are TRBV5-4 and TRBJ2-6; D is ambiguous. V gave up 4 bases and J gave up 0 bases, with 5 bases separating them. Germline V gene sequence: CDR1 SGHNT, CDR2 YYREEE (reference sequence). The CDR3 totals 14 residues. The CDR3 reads CASSEISGANVLTF. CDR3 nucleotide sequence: TGTGCCAGCAGCGAAATCTCTGGGGCCAACGTCCTGACTTTC.

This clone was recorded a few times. The CDR3 loop is CASSPGLAGPSVDNEQFF. The CDR3 DNA reads TGTGCCAGCAGCCCGGGACTAGCGGGGCCCTCCGTTGACAATGAGCAGTTCTTC. The gene calls are TRBV3-1 (or the pseudogene TRBV3-2) and TRBJ2-1, with 13 bases that match TRBD2. The CDR3 is 18 residues long. CDR1 and CDR2 from the germline V gene are LGHDT and YNNKEL (reference sequence). Germline trimming cut 4 bases from V and 5 bases from J; bases unmatched to any gene: 11.

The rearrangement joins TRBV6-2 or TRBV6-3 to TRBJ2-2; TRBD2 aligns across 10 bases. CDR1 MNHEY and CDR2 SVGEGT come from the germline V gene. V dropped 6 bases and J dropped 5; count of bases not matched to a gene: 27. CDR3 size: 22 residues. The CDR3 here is CASSRPTGAWTSGHERTGELFF. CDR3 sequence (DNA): TGTGCCAGCAGCCGCCCCACAGGGGCCTGGACTAGCGGCCACGAAAGGACCGGGGAGCTGTTTTTT.

The CDR3 DNA follows: TGTGCCAGCAGCTTGGCCTCGCTGGACAGGGCTTTAGGAGGGTATGGCTACACCTTC. Its translation is CASSLASLDRALGGYGYTF. The chain links TRBV5-6 to TRBJ1-2, with 8 bases matching TRBD1. V shed 0 bases and J 5 bases; nucleotides not matched to a gene: 18. Germline V gene lookup returns CDR1 SGHDT and CDR2 YYEEEE. The CDR3 consists of 19 residues.

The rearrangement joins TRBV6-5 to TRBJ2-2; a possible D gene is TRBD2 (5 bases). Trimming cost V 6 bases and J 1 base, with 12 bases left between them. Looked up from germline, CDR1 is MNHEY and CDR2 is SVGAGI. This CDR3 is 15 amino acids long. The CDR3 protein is CASSELRGNTGELFF. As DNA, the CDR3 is TGTGCCAGCAGCGAGCTTCGGGGGAACACCGGGGAGCTGTTTTTT.

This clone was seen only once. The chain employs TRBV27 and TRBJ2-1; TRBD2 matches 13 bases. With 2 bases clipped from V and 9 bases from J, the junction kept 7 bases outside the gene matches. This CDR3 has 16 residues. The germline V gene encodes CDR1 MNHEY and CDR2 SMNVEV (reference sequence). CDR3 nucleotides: TGTGCCAGCAGTTTAAGTGGACTAGCGGGAGCGGGTGAGCAGTTCTTC. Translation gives CASSLSGLAGAGEQFF.

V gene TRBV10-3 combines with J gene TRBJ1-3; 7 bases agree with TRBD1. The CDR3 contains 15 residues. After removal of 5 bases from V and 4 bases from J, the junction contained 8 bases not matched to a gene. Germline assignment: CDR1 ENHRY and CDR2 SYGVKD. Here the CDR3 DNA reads TGTGCCATCAGTCCCGACAGGGCTTTAGGAAACACCATATATTTT. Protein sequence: CAISPDRALGNTIYF.

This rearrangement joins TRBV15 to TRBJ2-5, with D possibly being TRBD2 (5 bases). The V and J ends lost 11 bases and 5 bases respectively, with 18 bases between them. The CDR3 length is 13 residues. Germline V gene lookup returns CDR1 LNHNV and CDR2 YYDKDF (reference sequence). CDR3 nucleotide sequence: TGTGCCTGTAGCGATCCTAACGAGGAGACCCAGTACTTC. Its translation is CACSDPNEETQYF.

The CDR3 DNA is TGCGCCAGCAGCCAAGATCTTCCAGAAAAGGGAACCCGCTATGGCTACACCTTC. Its translation: CASSQDLPEKGTRYGYTF. The chain carries TRBV4-3 and TRBJ1-2; D is undetermined. Per the germline V gene, CDR1 is LGHNA and CDR2 is YSLEER. V lost 0 bases to trimming and J lost 4 bases, with 21 bases between them. The CDR3 sequence is 18 residues long.

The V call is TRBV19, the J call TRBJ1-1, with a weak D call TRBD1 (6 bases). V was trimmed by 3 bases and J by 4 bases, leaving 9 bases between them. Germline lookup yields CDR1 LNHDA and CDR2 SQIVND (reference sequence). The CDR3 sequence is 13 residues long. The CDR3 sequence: CASSIQGSTEAFF. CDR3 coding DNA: TGTGCCAGTAGTATCCAGGGGAGCACTGAAGCTTTCTTT. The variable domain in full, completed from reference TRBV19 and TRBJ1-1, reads DGGITQSPKYLFRKEGQNVTLSCEQNLNHDAMYWYRQDPGQGLRLIYYSQIVNDFQKGDIAEGYSVSREKKESFPLTVTSAQKNPTAFYLCASSIQGSTEAFFGQGTRLTVV.

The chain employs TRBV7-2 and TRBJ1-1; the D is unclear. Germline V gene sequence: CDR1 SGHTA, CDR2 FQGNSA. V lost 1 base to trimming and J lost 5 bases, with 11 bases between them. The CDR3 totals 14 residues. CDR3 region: CASSLVPGATEAFF. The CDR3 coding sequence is TGTGCCAGCAGCTTAGTGCCAGGTGCAACTGAAGCTTTCTTT.

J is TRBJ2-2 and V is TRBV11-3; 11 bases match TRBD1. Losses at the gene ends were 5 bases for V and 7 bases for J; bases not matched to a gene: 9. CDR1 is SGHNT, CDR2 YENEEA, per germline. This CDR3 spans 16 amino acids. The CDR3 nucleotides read TGTGCCAGCAGCCCAAGGACAGGGGGCGATTTCGGGGAGCTGTTTTTT. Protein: CASSPRTGGDFGELFF.

CDR3 sequence (DNA): TGTGCCAGCAGCGCGGGGACTAGCGGTTACAATGAGCAGTTCTTC. Translating gives CASSAGTSGYNEQFF. The J gene is TRBJ2-1, the V gene TRBV9; 11 nucleotides match TRBD2. V lost 3 bases to trimming and J lost 4 bases; unmatched junction nucleotides: 3. Germline CDR1 and CDR2: SGDLS and YYNGEE. This CDR3 comprises 15 residues.

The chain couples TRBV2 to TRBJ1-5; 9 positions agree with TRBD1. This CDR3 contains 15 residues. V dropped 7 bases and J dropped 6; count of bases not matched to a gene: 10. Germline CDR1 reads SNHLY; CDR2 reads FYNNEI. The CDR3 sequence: CASTRDRAVGQPQHF. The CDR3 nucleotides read TGTGCCAGCACCCGGGACAGGGCTGTGGGTCAGCCCCAGCATTTT.

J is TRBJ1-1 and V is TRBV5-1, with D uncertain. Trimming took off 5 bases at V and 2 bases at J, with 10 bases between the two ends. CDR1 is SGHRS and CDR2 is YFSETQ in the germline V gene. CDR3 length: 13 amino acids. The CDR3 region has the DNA TGCGCCAGCAGATGGGAGGGCAACACTGAAGCTTTCTTT. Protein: CASRWEGNTEAFF.

Written as DNA, the CDR3 is TGTGCCAGCAGCTCATCCGGGACAGGGCCCAGCGAGCAGTACTTC. It is translated as CASSSSGTGPSEQYF. V usage is TRBV5-5 and J usage is TRBJ2-7; 9 nucleotides agree with TRBD1. Germline assignment: CDR1 SGHKS and CDR2 YYEKEE (reference sequence). This CDR3 has 15 amino acids. The J segment lost 6 bases and the V segment lost 3 bases, leaving 10 bases of the junction unmatched.

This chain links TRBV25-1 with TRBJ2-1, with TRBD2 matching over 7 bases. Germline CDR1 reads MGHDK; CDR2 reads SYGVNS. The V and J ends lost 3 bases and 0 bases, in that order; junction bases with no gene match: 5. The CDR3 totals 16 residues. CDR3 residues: CASSDPGTNSYNEQFF. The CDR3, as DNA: TGTGCCAGCAGTGACCCTGGGACTAACTCCTACAATGAGCAGTTCTTC.

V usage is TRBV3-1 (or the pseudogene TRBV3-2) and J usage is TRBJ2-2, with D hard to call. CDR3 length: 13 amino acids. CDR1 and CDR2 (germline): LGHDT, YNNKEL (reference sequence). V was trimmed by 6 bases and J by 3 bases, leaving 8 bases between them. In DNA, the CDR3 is TGTGCCAGCAGTCCTACTTACACCGGGGAGCTGTTTTTT. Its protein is CASSPTYTGELFF.

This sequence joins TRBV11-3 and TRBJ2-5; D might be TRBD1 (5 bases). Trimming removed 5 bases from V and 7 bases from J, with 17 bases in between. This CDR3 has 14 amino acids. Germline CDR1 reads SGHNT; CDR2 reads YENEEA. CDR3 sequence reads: CASSPQAGSGTQYF. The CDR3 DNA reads TGTGCCAGCAGCCCTCAGGCAGGGTCGGGGACCCAGTACTTC.